The text below deals with one T cell receptor (beta chain). No antigen is known for it. Per-nucleotide qualities are absent, and no much larger clonotype sits a single base away. The data originate from a study of memory CD4+ T cells and cytomegalovirus serostatus (dated by TCRdb to about 2019). Regarding the complete study: The cohort included approximately 35 healthy adults from Belgium, of whom 9 were CMV seropositive and 24 were CMV seronegative. To replicate a published TCR-based CMV serostatus classifier, the researchers sequenced the CD4+ memory TCRbeta repertoires of a Belgian cohort whose cytomegalovirus serostatus was known.

What the study reported, not specific to this receptor: Among the 150 to 200 previously reported CMV-associated TCRbeta sequences, some 69 showed up in the CD4+ memory repertoires, with each one found in between one and five individuals. CMV serostatus prediction reached a median bootstrapped AUC of approximately 0.95 with the original framework and 0.75 to 0.92 with a US-trained random forest. The original-framework classifier achieved a median bootstrapped AUC of 0.95 with a 95% CI of 0.76-1.00 on the Belgian cohort. Only CD4+CD45RO+ memory cells were sequenced, unlike the original study, which covered naive and memory CD4+ and CD8+ populations. The results were read as suggesting that the CMV-associated TCR signature is, for the most part, present in the CD4+ memory repertoire.

The Quick-DNA Microprep Kit was used to extract genomic DNA from the sorted cells. Amplification of TCRbeta DNA was done with the immunoSEQ hsTCRbeta kit, following the protocol from the manufacturer. An Illumina MiSeq instrument was used to sequence the TCRbeta libraries. The source study handled its data this way. After out-of-frame sequences were removed, around 2,200,000 distinct TCRbeta sequences remained, averaging about 67,000 per individual. Each individual was scored according to the count of 164 previously reported CMV-associated TCRbeta sequences and the total productive distinct TCRbeta count. A beta-binomial model was reimplemented in Python, and scikit-learn random forests with default parameters were trained on data from the US cohort. Classifier performance on the Belgian cohort was reported as the median AUC with percentile confidence intervals calculated over 10,000 bootstrap iterations. The table comes from immuneACCESS by way of TCRdb, which keeps in-frame sequences with V and J called. Part of the clones is missing from these tables; in studies checked, under half for an unresolved V gene and the rest for unknown reasons. That table supplies the V and J calls and clone size; D and trimming were determined from the DNA. The sample has over 65,000 clones on record, around 80% of them singletons. Roughly 0.8% of the sample lies in the top ten.

A FACSAria II was used to sort memory CD4+ T cells, defined as single viable CD3+CD4+CD8-CD45RO+ cells. To determine CMV serostatus, a Roche Elecsys assay was used that detects serum IgG against CMV pp150, pp28, p38 and p52. After the samples were thawed, total CD4+ T cells were enriched through positive selection using CD4 magnetic microbeads. The samples came from a different study that was designed specifically to examine the CD4+ T cell memory repertoire. Peripheral blood mononuclear cells were isolated and cryopreserved according to standard operating procedures, and serum was stored at -80 degrees C. Staining used CD3-PerCP (BW264/56), CD4-APC (RPA-T4), CD45RO-PE (UCHT1) and CD8-Pacific Orange (3B5) antibodies, with Sytox blue excluding non-viable cells. Sequenced material: memory CD4+ T cells from blood. This TCR was sampled from an adult in good health and CMV-seronegative.

DNA sequence: TGTGCCAGCAGCTTAACCCGGCCCTCCGGAGCCGAGACCCAGTACTTC. It translates to CASSLTRPSGAETQYF. Recombination connected TRBV11-2 to TRBJ2-5; there is no confident call for the D gene. At the junction V is shortened by 2 bases and J by 5 bases, with 18 bases in between. CDR1 SGHAT and CDR2 FQNNGV are derived from the germline V gene. The CDR3 contains 16 residues, cysteine and phenylalanine counted. Only the CDR3 region is kept as DNA, spanning 48 bases read in frame from base 1.